The source of this T cell receptor (beta chain) is a study of CXCR3-negative and CXCR3-positive naive CD8 T cells. Study conclusions and caveats: Cryopreserved PBMCs had partly decreased CXCR3 expression; fresh PBMCs were used in most assays. Naive CXCR3-positive cells had TRB CDR3s more hydrophobic than those of CXCR3-negative naive cells. TRB CDR3 properties were used to infer TCR strength, and surface CD5 was comparable between naive subsets.

Triplicate 300,000-cell sorts were made of each CD8+ T cell subset. Identification of naive CD8+ T cells rested on CD45RO-CCR7+CD27+CD95- status. Regarding this clonotype: Its antigen is still unknown.

The germline gives CDR1 SGHDN, CDR2 FVKESK. The CDR3 contains 15 residues. The authors made the TRB cDNA libraries by 5' RACE using UMI labels. TCRdb re-called the 5' RACE reads and shows each CDR3 protein once, DNA omitted. This repertoire includes tens of thousands of distinct CDR3 sequences. This receptor was taken from a human donor in good health. Some clones in this sample may be carry-over from other donors' samples. The rearrangement uses TRBV14 and TRBJ1-6; TCRdb lists TRBD1, though no DNA is available to test this call. The sample was naive CXCR3+ CD8+ T cells from blood. The subset denotes: CD45RO-CCR7+CD27+CD95- naive CD8+ T cells expressing CXCR3 (TNR3+). The CDR3 sequence is CASSHPRDSASPLHF.